This entry lists 21 T cell receptor beta chains sequenced from one sample in a study of T cell responses to AZD1222 COVID-19 vaccine. Measured with immunoSEQ multiplex PCR; TCRdb has only the in-frame clones, and not every one. The sample yields some 81,000 clones, roughly 88% seen once. Sequences were derived from peripheral blood, sampled 28 days after the second AZD1222 dose. These receptors all come from an adult who received the AZD1222 COVID-19 vaccine.

The rearrangement joins TRBV5-8 to TRBJ1-1, with D tentatively TRBD1 (5 bases). CDR3 size: 14 residues. V lost 5 bases to trimming and J lost 1 base, with 12 bases between them. Per the germline V gene, CDR1 is SGHTS and CDR2 is YDEGEE. The CDR3: CASRRSGQNTEAFF. The CDR3 DNA reads as TGTGCCAGCAGACGGAGTGGACAGAACACTGAAGCTTTCTTT.

The chain employs TRBV10-1 and TRBJ1-2; TRBD1 might be the D (6 bases). V dropped 3 bases and J dropped 4 bases, with 15 bases sitting between them. This CDR3 has 15 amino acids. CDR1 and CDR2 (germline): WNHNN, SYGVQD (reference sequence). The CDR3 loop is CASSDTDRQPYGYTF. The CDR3 region has the DNA TGCGCCAGCAGTGACACCGACAGGCAACCCTATGGCTACACCTTC.

This chain connects TRBV3-1 (or the pseudogene TRBV3-2) to TRBJ2-7; D possibly matches TRBD1 or TRBD2 (6 bases each). The V and J ends lost 5 bases and 6 bases respectively, with 14 bases between them. This CDR3 comprises 13 residues. Germline lookup yields CDR1 LGHDT and CDR2 YNNKEL (reference sequence). The CDR3 coding sequence is TGTGCCAGCAGCACTCTAAGGGGGGCCGAGCAGTACTTC. Translating it yields CASSTLRGAEQYF.

Concerning this clone: Other DNA sequences in this sample translate to the same CDR3. This sequence joins TRBV19 and TRBJ1-4; D not resolved. Trimming removed 3 bases at V and 7 bases at J, with 9 bases between. The CDR3 extends over 13 amino acids. The germline gives CDR1 LNHDA, CDR2 SQIVND (reference sequence). In DNA, the CDR3 is TGTGCCAGTAGTATTCGGGAGAGTGAAAAACTGTTTTTT. It specifies CASSIRESEKLFF.

This chain joins TRBV13 and TRBJ2-5; D is possibly TRBD2 (5 bases). The germline V gene encodes CDR1 PRHDT and CDR2 FYEKMQ (reference sequence). CDR3 length equals 12 residues. V dropped 10 bases and J dropped 4 bases, with 13 bases sitting between them. CDR3 DNA: TGTGCCACCGGAAGCGGACTAGAGACCCAGTACTTC. Translation: CATGSGLETQYF.

This clone occurred once. This rearrangement joins TRBV12-5 to TRBJ1-1; D unresolved. CDR1 is LGHNT, CDR2 FRNRAP, per germline. The V and J ends lost 4 bases and 5 bases respectively, with 11 bases between them. The CDR3 contains 13 residues. CDR3 coding DNA: TGTGCTAGTGGTTCCCAAGGGTCTACTGAAGCTTTCTTT. As protein: CASGSQGSTEAFF.

V and J are TRBV28 and TRBJ1-5; TRBD1 agrees at 7 bases. This CDR3 has 14 amino acids. Germline V gene data show CDR1 as MDHEN and CDR2 as SYDVKM. Losses at the gene ends were 6 bases for V and 6 bases for J; bases not matched to a gene: 8. Written as DNA, the CDR3 is TGTGCCAGCAGCCGTGGGACAGTAAGTCAGCCCCAGCATTTT. Protein sequence: CASSRGTVSQPQHF.

This clone was recorded a few times. The chain combines TRBV18 with TRBJ1-1, with TRBD1 identical over 11 bases. The CDR3 spans 15 residues. Losses at the gene ends were 3 bases for V and 7 bases for J; bases not matched to a gene: 7. In germline, CDR1 is KGHSH, CDR2 LQKENI. As DNA, the CDR3 is TGTGCCAGCTCACCTGGGACAGGGGGGGGAATTGAAGCTTTCTTT. It specifies CASSPGTGGGIEAFF.

The chain recombines TRBV30 with TRBJ2-7; no definite D call. The CDR3 totals 11 residues. Between the trimmed V and J ends, which lost 5 bases and 8 bases, there was a span of 13 bases. Germline loops: CDR1 GTSNPN, CDR2 SVGIG (reference sequence). In DNA form, the CDR3 reads TGTGCCTGGGCCGAGATGGGCAAGCAGTACTTC. Residues: CAWAEMGKQYF. Filled out from reference TRBV30 and TRBJ2-7, the complete variable domain reads SQTIHQWPATLVQPVGSPLSLECTVEGTSNPNLYWYRQAAGRGLQLLFYSVGIGQISSEVPQNLSASRPQDRQFILSSKKLLLSDSGFYLCAWAEMGKQYFGPGTRLTVT.

The J gene is TRBJ1-1, the V gene TRBV5-1, with 7 bases matching TRBD1. CDR1 is SGHRS and CDR2 is YFSETQ in the germline V gene. The CDR3 has 15 residues. Trimming took 0 bases from V and 3 from J; bases not matched to a gene: 5. The DNA for the CDR3 is TGCGCCAGCAGCTTGGCAGGGGGTGATTACACTGAAGCTTTCTTT. It codes for CASSLAGGDYTEAFF.

In its sample, this clone was seen a few times. The chain is built from TRBV7-9 and TRBJ1-4; possibly TRBD1 for D (5 bases). CDR1 and CDR2 from the germline V gene are SEHNR and FQNEAQ (reference sequence). CDR3 length: 15 amino acids. Trimming took 5 bases from V and 3 from J, leaving 13 bases between them. The CDR3 region is CASSPLGEPNEKLFF. The CDR3 nucleotides read TGTGCCAGCAGCCCCCTAGGGGAACCTAATGAAAAACTGTTTTTT.

This clone was picked up one time. CDR3 residues: CASSLVTSGQETQYF. In nucleotides, the CDR3 is TGTGCCAGCAGCTTAGTTACTAGCGGACAAGAGACCCAGTACTTC. V gene TRBV7-7 combines with J gene TRBJ2-5; TRBD2 agrees at 8 bases. The CDR3 is 15 residues long. Per germline, CDR1 SSHAT and CDR2 FNYEAQ (reference sequence). Trimming removed 1 base from V and 2 bases from J; junction bases left unmatched: 3.

The chain carries TRBV12-3 or TRBV12-4 and TRBJ2-5, with D hard to call. This CDR3 spans 12 amino acids. V dropped 3 bases and J dropped 1 base, with 3 bases sitting between them. For the CDR3, the DNA is TGTGCCAGCAGTTTCGGCCAAGAGACCCAGTACTTC. Amino acid sequence: CASSFGQETQYF.

This clone was seen just once. This rearrangement joins TRBV28 to TRBJ1-4; tentative D call: TRBD1 (6 bases). Trimming left V 5 bases short and J 8 bases short, with 18 bases between. Germline V CDR1 and CDR2: MDHEN, SYDVKM. The CDR3 has 15 residues. This CDR3 is CASSTLWGGEEKLFF. CDR3 nucleotides: TGTGCCAGCAGTACCCTCTGGGGGGGCGAGGAAAAACTGTTTTTT. Filled out from reference TRBV28 and TRBJ1-4, the complete variable domain reads DVKVTQSSRYLVKRTGEKVFLECVQDMDHENMFWYRQDPGLGLRLIYFSYDVKMKEKGDIPEGYSVSREKKERFSLILESASTNQTSMYLCASSTLWGGEEKLFFGSGTQLSVL.

This chain connects TRBV7-3 to TRBJ2-1; maybe TRBD2 (6 bases). Between the trimmed V and J ends, which lost 1 base and 3 bases, there was a span of 10 bases. CDR3 size: 15 residues. Germline CDR1 SGHTA, CDR2 FQGTGA. The CDR3 loop reads CASSLNPGDYNEQFF. Written as DNA, the CDR3 is TGTGCCAGCAGCTTAAATCCGGGGGACTACAATGAGCAGTTCTTC.

J is TRBJ2-5 and V is TRBV28, with D perhaps matching TRBD1 or TRBD2 (5 bases each). With 3 bases removed from V and 5 bases from J, the gap between germline ends came to 10 bases. Germline V lookup: CDR1 MDHEN, CDR2 SYDVKM. The CDR3 sequence is 13 residues long. This CDR3 is CASSLSREETQYF. The CDR3 region has the DNA TGTGCCAGCAGTTTGTCCAGGGAGGAGACCCAGTACTTC.

The chain combines TRBV25-1 with TRBJ1-2, with D maybe TRBD1 (5 bases). Germline loops: CDR1 MGHDK, CDR2 SYGVNS. With 5 bases removed from V and 3 bases from J, the gap between germline ends came to 13 bases. CDR3 length: 14 amino acids. DNA for the CDR3: TGTGCCAGCAGTTGGACGGGGCTGGACTATGGCTACACCTTC. Residues: CASSWTGLDYGYTF.

V gene TRBV5-4 combines with J gene TRBJ1-2, with 7 bases fitting TRBD1. The germline V gene encodes CDR1 SGHNT and CDR2 YYREEE (reference sequence). This CDR3 contains 13 residues. The ends lost 0 bases at V and 8 bases at J; junction bases unmatched: 4. In DNA form, the CDR3 reads TGTGCCAGCAGCTTGGACAGGGGTGAAGGCTACACCTTC. Its protein product is CASSLDRGEGYTF.

Written as DNA, the CDR3 is TGTGCCAGCAGCCCTACAGCCTTTAGCACAGATACGCAGTATTTT. Amino acid sequence: CASSPTAFSTDTQYF. This chain links TRBV5-6 with TRBJ2-3; D gene uncertain. With 4 bases removed from V and 0 bases from J, the gap between germline ends came to 12 bases. CDR1 is SGHDT and CDR2 is YYEEEE in the germline V gene. The CDR3 spans 15 residues.

The gene calls are TRBV3-1 (or the pseudogene TRBV3-2) and TRBJ2-1, with D perhaps TRBD2 (6 bases). The CDR3 runs 12 residues. Trimming stripped 6 bases from V and 8 bases from J, with 11 bases between. Germline V gene data show CDR1 as LGHDT and CDR2 as YNNKEL (reference sequence). The CDR3 bases are TGTGCCAGCAGAGGAGGGGTCTATGAGCAGTTCTTC. This encodes CASRGGVYEQFF.

The chain uses TRBV28 and TRBJ2-3, with 11 bases aligning to TRBD2. With 6 bases clipped from V and 4 bases from J, the junction kept 9 bases outside the gene matches. The germline V gene encodes CDR1 MDHEN and CDR2 SYDVKM. The CDR3 has 16 amino acids. The CDR3: CASSRSGGADADTQYF. The CDR3 DNA reads as TGTGCCAGCAGCCGTAGCGGGGGGGCGGACGCAGATACGCAGTATTTT.